The T cell receptor (beta chain) described here comes from a study of post-analysis software for immune sequencing data. Study context: Disease courses included relapsing-remitting, secondary progressive and progressive-relapsing multiple sclerosis.

The V gene end was trimmed by 6 bases and the J gene end by 4 bases; junction bases not matched to a gene: 5. The length of the CDR3 is 12 residues. CDR1 and CDR2 (germline): DFQATT, SNEGSKA (reference sequence). Broader study findings: Significantly decreased normalized Chao1 diversity was recorded for multiple sclerosis patients relative to controls. Five TRBV segments, including TRBV5-6, TRBV5-1 and TRBV20-1, were more frequent in patients than controls.

Worth noting for this clonotype: Its antigen remains unknown.

TCR beta libraries were prepared from cDNA with unique molecular identifiers. In TCRdb, the PCR reads were re-called with MiXCR into one record per CDR3 protein. The sample lists roughly 870,000 distinct CDR3 sequences; 53% were seen once. The chain links TRBV20-1 to TRBJ1-2; TRBD1 aligns across 7 bases. The sample consisted of blood. The TCR originated in a girl aged 10 to 17 with multiple sclerosis. DNA for the CDR3: TGCAGTGCGGTCCAGGGGGTCTATGGCTACACCTTC. Protein sequence: CSAVQGVYGYTF.